The 18 T cell receptor beta chains in this list originate from one sample, sequenced in a study of T cells in Graves' hyperthyroidism and ophthalmopathy. RNA transcripts yielded amplified TCR beta CDR3 regions. HTBI primers were employed in a first-round RT-PCR of the TCR CDR3. Via MiXCR, TCRdb re-called the multiplex PCR reads, giving one row per CDR3 protein. The table lists roughly 500,000 distinct CDR3 sequences, roughly 50% of them singletons. Source material: peripheral blood or thyroid tissue (not recorded which). The receptors were sampled from an adult woman with Graves' disease, either hyperthyroidism or ophthalmopathy (not recorded which).

This clonotype was detected once. This chain uses TRBV15 with TRBJ2-1, with D perhaps matching TRBD1 or TRBD2 (5 bases each). The CDR3 extends over 16 amino acids. Trimming shortened V by 5 bases and J by 8 bases, and 22 bases separated the two germline ends. Germline loops: CDR1 LNHNV, CDR2 YYDKDF (reference sequence). Here the CDR3 reads CATSHPGTLGIHEQFF. The CDR3 DNA is TGTGCCACCAGCCATCCCGGGACCCTAGGCATCCATGAGCAGTTCTTC.

J is TRBJ2-5 and V is TRBV28; D possibly corresponds to TRBD2 (5 bases). CDR1 is MDHEN, CDR2 SYDVKM, per germline. Trimming took off 7 bases at V and 5 bases at J, with 20 bases between the two ends. The CDR3 is 15 residues long. CDR3 in amino acids: CASTTTASWTETQYF. CDR3 sequence (DNA): TGTGCCAGCACTACCACGGCTAGCTGGACCGAGACCCAGTACTTC.

V gene TRBV27 combines with J gene TRBJ1-5; D gene unclear. The CDR3 runs 11 residues. V was pared by 8 bases and J by 6 bases, with 8 bases between. Germline lookup yields CDR1 MNHEY and CDR2 SMNVEV (reference sequence). This chain's CDR3 is CASFPRQPQHF. CDR3 sequence (DNA): TGTGCCAGCTTCCCACGTCAGCCCCAGCATTTT.

This clonotype was counted many times. This sequence joins TRBV7-9 and TRBJ1-1; 10 positions agree with TRBD1. V was clipped by 7 bases and J by 7 bases; unmatched bases: 15. CDR1 SEHNR and CDR2 FQNEAQ come from the germline V gene (reference sequence). This CDR3 contains 16 residues. This chain's CDR3 is CASTPEPGQGTVEAFF. CDR3 coding DNA: TGTGCCAGCACCCCTGAACCGGGACAGGGGACCGTTGAAGCTTTCTTT. Complete variable domain (other parts from reference TRBV7-9 and TRBJ1-1): DTGVSQNPRHKITKRGQNVTFRCDPISEHNRLYWYRQTLGQGPEFLTYFQNEAQLEKSRLLSDRFSAERPKGSFSTLEIQRTEQGDSAMYLCASTPEPGQGTVEAFFGQGTRLTVV.

Many counts were recorded for this clonotype. The V gene is TRBV10-3, the J gene TRBJ2-5, with 7 bases matching TRBD1. The V gene end was trimmed by 3 bases and the J gene end by 7 bases; junction bases not matched to a gene: 8. The CDR3 covers 14 residues. The V gene's germline CDR1 is ENHRY and CDR2 SYGVKD. CDR3 region: CAISDWDSVGTQYF. CDR3 DNA sequence: TGTGCCATCAGTGATTGGGACAGCGTAGGGACCCAGTACTTC.

The table lists this clonotype with a few counts. This sequence may be a read error, since a much larger clone differs from it by one base. This rearrangement joins TRBV6-1 to TRBJ2-2; TRBD1 might be the D (6 bases). The V gene's germline CDR1 is MNHNS and CDR2 SASEGT. The CDR3 has 15 amino acids. The CDR3 nucleotides are TGTGCCGGCAGGACCGAGGCAGGGGAATCGGCGGAGCTGTTTTTT. Residues: CAGRTEAGESAELFF.

This clonotype was observed many times. This rearrangement joins TRBV28 to TRBJ2-7; no clear D. CDR1 MDHEN and CDR2 SYDVKM come from the germline V gene. CDR3 length: 14 amino acids. V was trimmed by 5 bases and J by 2 bases, leaving 13 bases between them. DNA of the CDR3: TGTGCCAGCAGTACCCCCGGAAGAACCTACGAGCAGTACTTC. This encodes CASSTPGRTYEQYF.

CDR3 bases: TGTGCCAGCAGGCGACAGCAGCCCCAGCATTTT. The encoded protein is CASRRQQPQHF. V and J are TRBV2 and TRBJ1-5, with D perhaps TRBD1 (5 bases). The CDR3 extends over 11 amino acids. Trimming stripped 6 bases from V and 7 bases from J, with 7 bases between. Germline lookup yields CDR1 SNHLY and CDR2 FYNNEI.

The rearrangement links TRBV2 to TRBJ2-5; 8 nucleotides align to TRBD1. CDR1 and CDR2 from the germline V gene are SNHLY and FYNNEI. Losses at the gene ends were 5 bases for V and 2 bases for J; bases not matched to a gene: 4. The CDR3 loop spans 14 amino acids. This chain's CDR3 is CASSIRTGQETQYF. CDR3 DNA sequence: TGTGCCAGCAGTATAAGGACAGGGCAAGAGACCCAGTACTTC.

The chain uses TRBV10-3 and TRBJ1-1; D not resolved. The ends were cut back, 2 bases at V and 2 bases at J, with 6 bases in the middle. Germline values: CDR1 ENHRY, CDR2 SYGVKD. This CDR3 has 13 residues. CDR3 coding DNA: TGTGCCATCAGTGAGACGACAAACACTGAAGCTTTCTTT. Translation: CAISETTNTEAFF.

The DNA for the CDR3 is TGTGCCAGCAGCTTAAAGGGGTGGAACACTGAAGCTTTCTTT. It yields the protein CASSLKGWNTEAFF. J is TRBJ1-1 and V is TRBV7-2; possible D gene TRBD1, 5 bases. The CDR3 totals 14 residues. CDR1 is SGHTA, CDR2 FQGNSA, per germline. V was cut by 2 bases and J by 1 base, with 8 bases left in between.

The rearrangement links TRBV29-1 to TRBJ1-5; TRBD1 might be the D (5 bases). Germline V gene sequence: CDR1 SQVTM, CDR2 ANQGSEA. The CDR3 extends over 11 amino acids. Deletions cut 7 bases from V and 11 bases from J, with 15 bases between. CDR3 in amino acids: CSATGEETQHF. CDR3 coding DNA: TGCAGCGCTACGGGGGAAGAGACCCAGCATTTT.

The table lists this clonotype with a few counts. The germline gene is not matched at one end of the junction; a read error may be the cause. The genes are TRBV20-1 and TRBJ2-5; D not resolved. CDR3 size: 9 residues. Per the germline V gene, CDR1 is DFQATT and CDR2 is SNEGSKA (reference sequence). CDR3 residues: CSAGETQYF. Here the CDR3 DNA reads TGCAGTGCTGGAGAGACCCAGTACTTC.

This clonotype was seen many times. The chain employs TRBV2 and TRBJ2-7; tentative D call: TRBD1 (5 bases). V was pared by 7 bases and J by 2 bases, with 9 bases between. Germline V gene sequence: CDR1 SNHLY, CDR2 FYNNEI. CDR3 length: 12 residues. The DNA of the CDR3 is TGTGCCAGCATGCAGGGTGCCTACGAGCAGTACTTC. This gives the protein CASMQGAYEQYF.

This clonotype has just a few counts. The chain uses TRBV28 and TRBJ2-7; tentatively, D is TRBD1 (6 bases). The CDR3 extends over 15 amino acids. Germline loops: CDR1 MDHEN, CDR2 SYDVKM. V was shortened by 6 bases and J by 0 bases, with 15 bases between the two germline ends. The CDR3 protein is CASSPGAESSYEQYF. CDR3 sequence (DNA): TGTGCCAGCAGCCCAGGGGCGGAAAGCTCCTACGAGCAGTACTTC.

V and J are TRBV2 and TRBJ2-5; 7 bases are a match to TRBD1. The length of the CDR3 is 14 residues. CDR1 and CDR2 from the germline V gene are SNHLY and FYNNEI. V lost 5 bases, J lost 9 bases, and 12 bases stayed unmatched. CDR3 DNA: TGTGCCAGCAGTATACAGGGGCTAGGACAGCCCCAGTACTTC. It codes for CASSIQGLGQPQYF.

A remark on this clonotype: One end of the junction fails to match germline, which may point to a read error. The J gene is TRBJ2-6, the V gene TRBV19; TRBD2 might be the D (6 bases). CDR3 length: 14 amino acids. Germline values: CDR1 LNHDA, CDR2 SQIVND (reference sequence). CDR3 region: CASSLGGGDNVLTF. The CDR3 DNA reads TGTGCCAGTAGCCTGGGGGGTGGGGACAACGTCCTGACTTTC.

This clonotype came up a few times. The genes are TRBV12-3 or TRBV12-4 and TRBJ2-2; TRBD1 matches 7 bases. The length of the CDR3 is 16 residues. The V gene end was trimmed by 5 bases and the J gene end by 6 bases; junction bases not matched to a gene: 12. As DNA, the CDR3 is TGTGCCAGCAGTCTCTACCTAAGGGGGCGGGCCGGGGAGCTGTTTTTT. The encoded protein is CASSLYLRGRAGELFF.